One and the same sample provided the 5 T cell receptor beta chains below, sequenced in a study of blood T cell repertoires in COVID-19. Using immunoSEQ multiplex PCR, the repertoire was profiled, and TCRdb retains in-frame clones only, with some absent. Of tens of thousands of clones in the sample, 87% were seen once. The sequenced sample was peripheral blood. These receptors were taken from a man between 60 and 75 years old with active COVID-19.

The chain carries TRBV6-6 and TRBJ1-5, with 9 bases that match TRBD1. Per the germline V gene, CDR1 is MNHNY and CDR2 is SVGAGI (reference sequence). The CDR3 is made up of 16 amino acids. J was trimmed by 2 bases and V by 5 bases; bases with no gene match: 7. The CDR3 sequence: CASSKTGGQGNQPQHF. The CDR3 DNA sequence: TGTGCCAGCAGTAAAACAGGGGGCCAAGGCAATCAGCCCCAGCATTTT.

V usage is TRBV7-2 and J usage is TRBJ1-4; 10 nucleotides align to TRBD1. The CDR3 runs to 14 residues. The germline V gene encodes CDR1 SGHTA and CDR2 FQGNSA. V dropped 5 bases and J dropped 7; count of bases not matched to a gene: 4. This CDR3 is CASSGGQGGEKLFF. The CDR3 DNA reads TGTGCCAGCAGCGGCGGACAGGGGGGTGAAAAACTGTTTTTT.

The V gene is TRBV9, the J gene TRBJ1-1; possible D gene TRBD1, 5 bases. The CDR3 totals 15 residues. Trimming shortened V by 4 bases and J by 0 bases, and 13 bases separated the two germline ends. CDR1 is SGDLS and CDR2 is YYNGEE in the germline V gene. CDR3 sequence: CASSPRGGMNTEAFF. DNA for the CDR3: TGTGCCAGCAGCCCCCGGGGGGGGATGAACACTGAAGCTTTCTTT.

This CDR3 is CASSPGTGGVETQYF. CDR3 DNA: TGTGCCAGCAGTCCCGGGACAGGGGGCGTAGAGACCCAGTACTTC. The V and J genes are TRBV6-4 and TRBJ2-5, with 12 nucleotides matching TRBD1. CDR1 and CDR2 from the germline V gene are MRHNA and SNTAGT. V was pared by 5 bases and J by 4 bases, with 5 bases of the junction left unmatched. The CDR3 runs 15 residues.

The chain joins TRBV13 to TRBJ2-2; 9 nucleotides align to TRBD1. Losses at the gene ends were 5 bases for V and 7 bases for J; bases not matched to a gene: 11. CDR1 and CDR2 from the germline V gene are PRHDT and FYEKMQ (reference sequence). The CDR3 is made up of 16 amino acids. CDR3 sequence (DNA): TGTGCCAGCAGCACGAGGACAGGGGTAATCAGCGGGGAGCTGTTTTTT. Translating gives CASSTRTGVISGELFF.